This T cell receptor (beta chain) was identified during a study of blood T cell repertoires in COVID-19. Across the whole study: Samples taken during acute and convalescent COVID-19 were collected in the United States, Italy and Spain.

Individuals drawn from under 30 US areas were roughly 18 to 100 years old. Cohort assignment relied on participant-reported clinical history. Trimming took off 1 base at V and 4 bases at J, with 5 bases between the two ends. Germline V gene data show CDR1 as GTSNPN and CDR2 as SVGIG (reference sequence). The CDR3 covers 12 residues. Authors' processing steps: Reference gene primers were amplified, and this amplification served to estimate nucleated cell counts. Profiling relied on immunoSEQ multiplex PCR, and the TCRdb table lists in-frame clones only, not all of them. V and J calls and clone size are given by that table; D and trimming were obtained from the DNA. The sample lists hundreds of thousands of clones; approximately 90% were seen once.

The chain uses TRBV30 and TRBJ1-5, with D uncertain. The TCR was taken from a man aged 30 to 45 who had recovered from COVID-19. The sequenced sample was PBMCs or T cells enriched from blood (not recorded which). The CDR3 DNA sequence: TGTGCCTGGAGTGCATTGAATCAGCCCCAGCATTTT. Translated, it gives CAWSALNQPQHF.